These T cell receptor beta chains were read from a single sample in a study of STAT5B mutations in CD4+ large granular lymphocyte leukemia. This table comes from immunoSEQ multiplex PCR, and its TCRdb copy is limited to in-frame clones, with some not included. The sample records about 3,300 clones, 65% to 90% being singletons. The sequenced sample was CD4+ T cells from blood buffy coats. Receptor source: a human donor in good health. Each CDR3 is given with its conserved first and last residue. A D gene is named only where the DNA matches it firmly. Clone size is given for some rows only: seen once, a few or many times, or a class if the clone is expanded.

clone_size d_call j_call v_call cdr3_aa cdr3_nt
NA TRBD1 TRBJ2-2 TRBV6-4 CASRTGDVGELFF TGTGCCAGCAGAACAGGGGACGTCGGGGAGCTGTTTTTT
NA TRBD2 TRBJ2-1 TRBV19 CASSMAWEGEQFF TGTGCCAGTAGTATGGCGTGGGAGGGTGAGCAGTTCTTC
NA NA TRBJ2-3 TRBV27 CASSPLGTDTQYF TGTGCCAGCAGTCCCCTTGGCACAGATACGCAGTATTTT
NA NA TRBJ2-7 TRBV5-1 CASSEGLMHYEQYF TGCGCCAGCAGCGAGGGACTTATGCACTACGAGCAGTACTTC
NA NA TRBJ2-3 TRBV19 CASSPQGDTQYF TGTGCCAGTAGTCCACAGGGAGATACGCAGTATTTT
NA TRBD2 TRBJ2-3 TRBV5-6 CASSFSPGAGADTQYF TGTGCCAGCAGCTTCTCTCCGGGAGCGGGAGCGGATACGCAGTATTTT
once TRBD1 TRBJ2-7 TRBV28 CASSLLGQRFYEQYF TGTGCCAGCAGTTTATTGGGACAGAGGTTCTACGAGCAGTACTTC
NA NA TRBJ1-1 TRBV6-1 CASTKGHTEAFF TGTGCCAGCACGAAGGGGCACACTGAAGCTTTCTTT
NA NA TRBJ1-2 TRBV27 CASSLYPDSNYGYTF TGTGCCAGCAGTTTATATCCCGACAGTAACTATGGCTACACCTTC
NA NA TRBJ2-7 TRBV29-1 CSVVWAGESSYEQYF TGCAGCGTTGTCTGGGCAGGGGAAAGCTCCTACGAGCAGTACTTC
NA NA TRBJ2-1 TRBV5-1 CASSFSAGNYEQFF TGCGCCAGCAGCTTCTCGGCGGGAAACTATGAGCAGTTCTTC
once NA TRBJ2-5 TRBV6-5 CASSPGEGTRETQYF TGTGCCAGCAGCCCCGGGGAAGGGACAAGAGAGACCCAGTACTTC
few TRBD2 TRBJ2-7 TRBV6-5 CASSYSTSGRGEQYF TGTGCCAGCAGTTACTCGACTAGCGGGAGAGGAGAGCAGTACTTC
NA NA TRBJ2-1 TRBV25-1 CASSFPYGNEQFF TGTGCCAGCAGCTTCCCTTACGGCAATGAGCAGTTCTTC
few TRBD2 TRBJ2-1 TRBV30 CAWSRRLAGDYYNEQFF TGTGCCTGGAGTCGCCGTCTAGCGGGAGACTACTACAATGAGCAGTTCTTC
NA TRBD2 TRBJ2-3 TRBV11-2 CASSLGTSGVTDTQYF TGTGCCAGCAGCTTAGGGACTAGCGGGGTCACAGATACGCAGTATTTT
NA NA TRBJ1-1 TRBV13 CASSSQGRTEAFF TGTGCCAGCAGCTCCCAGGGGAGGACTGAAGCTTTCTTT
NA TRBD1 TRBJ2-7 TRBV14 CASSGTGAIHEQYF TGTGCCAGCAGCGGGACAGGGGCCATACACGAGCAGTACTTC
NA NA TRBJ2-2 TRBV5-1 CASSEGTGLANTGELFF TGCGCCAGCAGCGAGGGAACAGGCCTCGCGAACACCGGGGAGCTGTTTTTT
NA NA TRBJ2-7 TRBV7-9 CASSLDDRNYEQYF TGTGCCAGCAGCTTAGACGACAGGAACTACGAGCAGTACTTC
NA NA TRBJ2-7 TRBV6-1 CAIRTDNRYEQYF TGTGCCATTCGGACAGACAATCGCTACGAGCAGTACTTC
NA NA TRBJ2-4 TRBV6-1 CASSENRYIQYF TGTGCCAGCAGTGAAAACAGATACATTCAGTACTTC
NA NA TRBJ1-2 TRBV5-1 CASSLAGMSYGYTF TGCGCCAGCAGCTTGGCAGGTATGAGCTATGGCTACACCTTC
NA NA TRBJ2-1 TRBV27 CASSPTLSSYNEQFF TGTGCCAGCAGTCCGACACTTAGCTCCTACAATGAGCAGTTCTTC